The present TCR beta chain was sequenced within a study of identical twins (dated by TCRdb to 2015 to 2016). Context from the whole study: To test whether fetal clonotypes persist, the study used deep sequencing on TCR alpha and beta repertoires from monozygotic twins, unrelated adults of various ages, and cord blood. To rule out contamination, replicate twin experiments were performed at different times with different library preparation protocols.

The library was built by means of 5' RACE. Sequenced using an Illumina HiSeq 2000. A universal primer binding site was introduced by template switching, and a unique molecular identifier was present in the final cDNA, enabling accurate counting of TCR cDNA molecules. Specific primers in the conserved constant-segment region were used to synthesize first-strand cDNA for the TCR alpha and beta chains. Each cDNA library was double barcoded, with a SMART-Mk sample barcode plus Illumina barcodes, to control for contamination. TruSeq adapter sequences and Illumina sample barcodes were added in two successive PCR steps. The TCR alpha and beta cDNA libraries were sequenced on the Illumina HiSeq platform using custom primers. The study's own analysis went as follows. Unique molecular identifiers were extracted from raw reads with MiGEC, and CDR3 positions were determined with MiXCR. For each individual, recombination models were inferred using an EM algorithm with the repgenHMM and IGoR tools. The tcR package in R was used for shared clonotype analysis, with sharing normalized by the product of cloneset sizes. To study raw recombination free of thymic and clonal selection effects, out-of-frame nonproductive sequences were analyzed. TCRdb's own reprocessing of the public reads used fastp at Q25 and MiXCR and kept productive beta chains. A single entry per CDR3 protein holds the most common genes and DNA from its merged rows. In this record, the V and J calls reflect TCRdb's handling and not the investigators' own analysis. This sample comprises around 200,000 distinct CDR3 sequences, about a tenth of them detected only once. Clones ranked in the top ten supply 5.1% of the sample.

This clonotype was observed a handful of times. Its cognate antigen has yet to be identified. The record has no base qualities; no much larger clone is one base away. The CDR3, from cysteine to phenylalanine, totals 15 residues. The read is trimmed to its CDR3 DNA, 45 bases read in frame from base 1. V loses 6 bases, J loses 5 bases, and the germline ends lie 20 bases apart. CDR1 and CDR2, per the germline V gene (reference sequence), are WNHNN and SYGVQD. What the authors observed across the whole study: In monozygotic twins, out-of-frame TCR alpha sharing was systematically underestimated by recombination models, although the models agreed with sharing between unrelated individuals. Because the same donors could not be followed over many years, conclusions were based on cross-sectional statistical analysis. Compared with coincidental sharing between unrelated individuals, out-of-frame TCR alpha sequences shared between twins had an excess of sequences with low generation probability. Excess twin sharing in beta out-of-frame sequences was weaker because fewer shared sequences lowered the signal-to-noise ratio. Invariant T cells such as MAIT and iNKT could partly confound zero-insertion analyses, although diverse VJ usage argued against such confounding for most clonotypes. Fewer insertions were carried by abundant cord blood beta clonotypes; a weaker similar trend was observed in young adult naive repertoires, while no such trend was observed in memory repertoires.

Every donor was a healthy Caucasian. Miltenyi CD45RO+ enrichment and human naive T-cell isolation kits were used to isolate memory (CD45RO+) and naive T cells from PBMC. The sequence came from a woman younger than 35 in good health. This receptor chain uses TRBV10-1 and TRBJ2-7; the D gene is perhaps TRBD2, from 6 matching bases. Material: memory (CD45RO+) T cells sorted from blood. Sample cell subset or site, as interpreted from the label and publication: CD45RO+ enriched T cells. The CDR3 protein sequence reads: CASRLLATPLDEQYF. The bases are TGCGCCAGCAGACTACTAGCAACCCCTTTGGACGAGCAGTACTTC.